The clone carrying this TCR beta chain was seen ten or more times. What it binds is not known. Time point noted: pre-sensitization, week 0. The treatment here: therapeutic diphenylcyclopropenone sensitization with weekly scalp DPC. Unfractionated whole blood served as the source for total RNA extraction. TCRdb reprocessed the RACE reads via MiXCR and lists one record per CDR3 protein. Seen here are over 300,000 distinct CDR3 sequences, approximately 5.1% observed once, and the top ten hold about 2.5%. This sample was taken from a study of human T cells and chemical hapten exposure. Study-level information: Upper-back patches of 0.01% DPC were read at 6 days. Patients were mainly female, each with alopecia areata, totalis or universalis. Study-level points and caveats: Expanded TCR sets contained significantly more large CDR3 similarity clusters than controls.

The CDR3 spans 14 residues. Germline lookup yields CDR1 SNHLY and CDR2 FYNNEI. The V end lost 4 bases, the J end lost 6 bases, and 13 bases lay between the germline ends. The chain combines TRBV2 with TRBJ2-4; no definite D call. This clonotype was sampled from a woman aged 45-60 years with alopecia areata. Some clones in this sample may be carry-over from other donors' samples. The material was whole blood, obtained in connection with sensitization to the hapten diphenylcyclopropenone (DPC). The CDR3 region is CASSAGRTINIQYF. As DNA, the CDR3 is TGTGCCAGCAGTGCCGGACGGACGATAAACATTCAGTACTTC.